Listed below are T cell receptor beta chains from one sample, sequenced in a study of OX40 agonist ivuxolimab in advanced cancers. Generated by immunoSEQ multiplex PCR, the TCRdb table keeps only in-frame clones and is missing some. The table has some 62,000 clones, about four fifths seen once. Sequencing used CD4+ or CD8+ T cells sorted from blood, obtained in a trial of the OX40 agonist ivuxolimab. The receptors stem from an adult with an advanced solid tumor such as melanoma, head and neck, liver or kidney cancer. The CDR3 runs from the conserved cysteine through the conserved F or W. D genes are given only for firm matches. Only some rows state a clone size, as once, few, many or a class for expanded clones.

>TRBJ1-1|once|NA|TRBV7-8
CASSFIGGATEAFF
TGTGCCAGCAGCTTCATCGGGGGGGCAACTGAAGCTTTCTTT
>TRBJ2-3|NA|TRBD1|TRBV7-3
CASSLGQDRFADTQYF
TGTGCCAGCAGCTTGGGTCAGGACAGGTTCGCAGATACGCAGTATTTT
>TRBJ1-5|NA|NA|TRBV7-9
CASSTNNQPQHF
TGTGCCAGCAGCACGAATAATCAGCCCCAGCATTTT
>TRBJ2-1|NA|TRBD1|TRBV7-9
CASSYSGTGGLREQFF
TGTGCCAGCAGCTATTCCGGGACAGGGGGGTTGAGGGAGCAGTTCTTC
>TRBJ1-2|NA|NA|TRBV5-1
CASSLDPVRINHGYTF
TGCGCCAGCAGCTTGGATCCAGTCCGGATAAACCATGGCTACACCTTC
>TRBJ1-6|NA|NA|TRBV4-1
CASSQVLTYRNSPLHF
TGCGCCAGCAGCCAAGTTCTAACCTACCGTAATTCACCCCTCCACTTT
>TRBJ1-1|once|NA|TRBV4-2
CASSQVAYQAVNTEAFF
TGTGCCAGCAGCCAAGTCGCCTATCAGGCGGTGAACACTGAAGCTTTCTTT
>TRBJ2-2|NA|TRBD2|TRBV7-3
CASSLTGLAGPTLNTGELFF
TGTGCCAGCAGCTTAACGGGACTAGCGGGACCTACTCTGAACACCGGGGAGCTGTTTTTT
>TRBJ2-1|NA|NA|TRBV2
CASRDRRDNEQFF
TGTGCCAGCAGGGACCGACGCGACAATGAGCAGTTCTTC
>TRBJ2-7|NA|TRBD1|TRBV29-1
CSVLRDRDSYEQYF
TGCAGCGTTCTCCGGGACAGGGACTCCTACGAGCAGTACTTC
>TRBJ1-3|NA|NA|TRBV30
CAWRAPGLGNTIYF
TGTGCCTGGAGGGCCCCGGGCCTTGGAAACACCATATATTTT
>TRBJ1-3|NA|NA|TRBV11-3
CASSLGPRSAGNTIYF
TGTGCCAGCAGCTTAGGGCCCCGGTCCGCTGGAAACACCATATATTTT
>TRBJ1-1|NA|NA|TRBV28
CASEETTPVTTFF
TGTGCCAGCGAGGAGACGACGCCCGTTACAACTTTCTTT
>TRBJ1-4|NA|NA|TRBV29-1
CSVRTPKGEKLFF
TGCAGCGTACGGACGCCCAAGGGAGAAAAACTGTTTTTT